This TCR beta chain was captured by sequencing in a study of blood T cell repertoires in COVID-19. Study context: PBMCs, B-cell-depleted T cells, or T cells were the source of the cDNA or gDNA that made up the material.

The CDR3 is made up of 14 amino acids. The germline V gene encodes CDR1 KGHSH and CDR2 LQKENI. The V and J ends lost 4 bases and 6 bases, in that order; junction bases with no gene match: 8. Assay: immunoSEQ multiplex PCR; the TCRdb copy retains only in-frame clones and omits some. The repertoire holds 210,000 or so clones, with approximately 90% as singletons. This clone was seen a single time. This clonotype was obtained from a man aged 25-45 years with COVID-19, enrolled during active disease. Sequencing input: peripheral blood. The V gene is TRBV18, the J gene TRBJ1-2, with 7 bases fitting TRBD1. The CDR3 is CASSQGADTHGYTF. The CDR3 region has the DNA TGTGCCAGCTCACAGGGGGCCGACACCCATGGCTACACCTTC.